This record looks at one TCR beta chain sequence and its context. This clonotype was seen repeatedly, ten times or more. Its antigen is still unknown. No qualities accompany the bases; no much larger clone lies one base away. This sample is part of a study of early T cells in non-severe SARS-CoV-2 infection (dated by TCRdb to the early 2020s). For context, the study as a whole: Because TCR sequencing was done on bulk RNA from unsorted whole blood, the alpha and beta chains could not be paired.

Libraries were prepared through 5' RACE. The instrument was a NextSeq 500. The TCR library protocol attached unique molecular identifiers to individual cDNA molecules to correct for sequencing error and PCR bias. Both TCR alpha and beta chains were sequenced, and tight co-correlation was observed between alpha and beta sequence abundances in each sample. The original methods were these. V gene, J gene and CDR3 annotation of TCR sequences was performed with Decombinator V4. TCRs were defined as expanded if a significant change between any two time points was detected under a Poisson model with p below 0.0001. TCR abundances were normalised to the total number of TCRs sequenced per sample and were expressed as counts per million. TRAV1-2 paired with TRAJ12, TRAJ20 or TRAJ33 defined MAIT TCRs, while TRAV10 paired with TRAJ18 defined iNKT TCRs. VDJdb, accessed on 1 November 2021, was searched for TCRs annotated for CMV, EBV and SARS-CoV-2, and TCRs annotated for more than one antigen were excluded. TCRdb applied fastp at Q25 and MiXCR to the public reads, then kept only in-frame beta chains. Every distinct CDR3 protein forms one entry, paired with its most common genes and DNA. TCRdb, rather than the study authors, made the V and J calls. This sample lists 25,000 to 35,000 distinct CDR3 sequences; 2.9% were detected once. The leading ten clones occupy about 0.72% of the sample.

In the germline V gene, CDR1 corresponds to SGHRS and CDR2 to YFSETQ. The CDR3 holds 15 amino acids from the cysteine to the phenylalanine. Only CDR3 DNA remains: 45 bases, in frame from the first base. V loses 3 bases at its end and J loses 6 bases; junction bases beyond the gene matches: 9. The study was a case-control design nested within a healthcare worker cohort in London, UK, with weekly nasopharyngeal swab PCR tests and blood sampling. Healthcare workers were recruited between 23 and 31 March 2020, during the week of the UK lockdown, and were followed weekly for up to roughly 16 weeks. The full study reports these points: VDJdb matching was skewed toward anti-spike CD8 responses, so virus-specific expansions were likely underestimated and private and CD4 specificities were missed.

The sample was whole blood. The receptor comes from an adult who was a healthcare worker with PCR-confirmed SARS-CoV-2 infection or an uninfected control (not recorded which). Rearrangement joined TRBV5-1 to TRBJ1-5; TRBD1 fits 7 bases in the junction. The DNA reads TGCGCCAGCAGCTGGCAAACAGGGGCAGGTCAGCCCCAGCATTTT. This is translated as CASSWQTGAGQPQHF.